The sequence of this TCR beta chain was determined in a study of beta chain features in type 1 diabetes. Expressed TCRB transcripts were sequenced after all isolated RNA was converted to cDNA. Data came from immunoSEQ multiplex PCR; TCRdb stores just in-frame clones and leaves some out. The data hold fewer than 30,000 clones, with roughly two thirds observed a single time. Unmatched junction bases numbered 3, after V lost 5 bases and J lost 2 bases. The CDR3 spans 15 residues. CDR1 and CDR2 (germline): MGHDK, SYGVNS. The receptor was isolated from a woman aged 40 to 50 in good health. Sequences were obtained from Tregs from blood. The chain employs TRBV25-1 and TRBJ2-3; 11 bases are shared with TRBD2. Here the CDR3 DNA reads TGTGCCAGCAGTCTACTAGCGGGGGTCACAGATACGCAGTATTTT. Protein: CASSLLAGVTDTQYF.